The 16 T cell receptor beta chains below come from one sample, sequenced in a study of response to subunit inactivated influenza vaccine. Each CDR3 protein is one row after TCRdb ran MiXCR on the RT-PCR reads. The table has fewer than 750,000 distinct CDR3 sequences, 12% to 15% seen once; the top ten hold around 10%. The sequencing here drew on PBMCs from blood, taken less than 13 days after vaccination. The receptors here all came from a man in his fifties or sixties who received an inactivated influenza vaccine.

The chain links TRBV13 to TRBJ2-7; 8 bases fit TRBD1. J lost 6 bases, V lost 3 bases, and 4 bases had no gene match. Germline values: CDR1 PRHDT, CDR2 FYEKMQ (reference sequence). CDR3 length: 13 residues. The CDR3 sequence: CASSFQGAAEQYF. CDR3 in DNA: TGTGCCAGCAGCTTTCAGGGGGCGGCCGAGCAGTACTTC.

This clonotype was counted ten times or more. This chain joins TRBV12-3 or TRBV12-4 and TRBJ2-7; D gene unclear. This CDR3 has 12 amino acids. V gave up 5 bases and J gave up 3 bases, with 8 bases separating them. CDR3 amino acids: CASSAGRYEQYF. The CDR3 bases are TGTGCCAGCAGTGCCGGACGCTACGAGCAGTACTTC.

The chain combines TRBV3-1 with TRBJ1-1, with D possibly being TRBD1 (6 bases). This CDR3 region has 14 residues. V was trimmed by 5 bases and J by 4 bases, leaving 14 bases between them. Germline CDR1 and CDR2: LGHDT and YNNKEL (reference sequence). The CDR3 loop reads CASSSGTWGTEAFF. CDR3 nucleotide sequence: TGTGCCAGCAGCTCCGGGACATGGGGCACTGAAGCTTTCTTT. The whole variable domain, filled in from reference TRBV3-1 and TRBJ1-1, reads DTAVSQTPKYLVTQMGNDKSIKCEQNLGHDTMYWYKQDSKKFLKIMFSYNNKELIINETVPNRFSPKSPDKAHLNLHINSLELGDSAVYFCASSSGTWGTEAFFGQGTRLTVV.

J is TRBJ2-7 and V is TRBV5-1; D possibly uses TRBD1 or TRBD2 (5 bases each). The CDR3 sequence is 14 residues long. Germline V gives CDR1 SGHRS, CDR2 YFSETQ. V lost 5 bases, J lost 6 bases, and 18 bases lay in between. The CDR3 sequence: CASSPRGPRIEQYF. Here the CDR3 DNA reads TGCGCCAGCAGTCCTCGGGGACCCCGTATCGAGCAGTACTTC.

This chain links TRBV7-2 with TRBJ1-6; a possible D gene is TRBD1 (5 bases). The CDR3 is made up of 16 amino acids. In germline, CDR1 is SGHTA, CDR2 FQGNSA. V was pared by 5 bases and J by 2 bases, with 13 bases between. Here the CDR3 DNA reads TGTGCCAGCAGCCGGGACGGGAAAGCCTATAATTCACCCCTCCACTTT. This gives the protein CASSRDGKAYNSPLHF.

This clonotype was detected ten times or more. The chain couples TRBV6-1 to TRBJ2-1, with 13 positions matching TRBD2. V trimming: 6 bases; J trimming: 3 bases; junction bases outside the gene matches: 5. CDR3 length: 16 amino acids. The germline CDR1 and CDR2 sequences are MNHNS and SASEGT. The CDR3 DNA reads TGTGCCAGCAGACCCCGGACTAGCGGGAGCTACAATGAGCAGTTCTTC. This gives the protein CASRPRTSGSYNEQFF.

The table lists this clonotype with many counts. The J gene is TRBJ2-6, the V gene TRBV2; the D gene could be TRBD1 or TRBD2 (5 bases each). The germline V gene encodes CDR1 SNHLY and CDR2 FYNNEI. This CDR3 comprises 15 residues. Trimming pared 7 bases from V and 0 bases from J, leaving 10 bases between. CDR3 residues: CASKLGPSGANVLTF. CDR3 bases: TGTGCCAGCAAGCTGGGACCCTCTGGGGCCAACGTCCTGACTTTC.

The chain recombines TRBV6-5 with TRBJ2-3; D gene unclear. The CDR3 runs to 15 residues. The V gene's germline CDR1 is MNHEY and CDR2 SVGAGI. The V gene lost 0 bases and the J gene lost 3 bases, with 10 bases spanning the gap. The CDR3 region is CASSYSDKGTDTQYF. As DNA, the CDR3 is TGTGCCAGCAGTTACTCAGATAAGGGAACAGATACGCAGTATTTT.

In DNA form, the CDR3 reads TGTGCCAGCAGTTCCAACCAGAGAGACTCTGGGGCCAACGTCCTGACTTTC. It translates to CASSSNQRDSGANVLTF. The genes are TRBV12-3 or TRBV12-4 and TRBJ2-6, with D hard to call. The length of the CDR3 is 17 residues. Trimming cost V 4 bases and J 0 bases, with 13 bases left between them.

The chain combines TRBV3-1 with TRBJ1-2, with TRBD1 identical over 7 bases. This CDR3 has 15 amino acids. Germline V gene sequence: CDR1 LGHDT, CDR2 YNNKEL (reference sequence). The junction had 5 bases not matched to a gene; V was cut back by 0 bases and J by 4 bases. In nucleotides, the CDR3 is TGTGCCAGCAGCCAAGAGCAAGGGGGCGGCTATGGCTACACCTTC. Translated, it gives CASSQEQGGGYGYTF.

The chain carries TRBV6-2 or TRBV6-3 and TRBJ2-5; 10 bases are shared with TRBD2. The CDR3 totals 15 residues. V gave up 5 bases and J gave up 2 bases; unmatched junction bases: 5. CDR1 MNHEY and CDR2 SVGEGT come from the germline V gene. In nucleotides, the CDR3 is TGTGCCAGCAGTCCCGGGACTAGCGCACAAGAGACCCAGTACTTC. Translating it yields CASSPGTSAQETQYF.

This clonotype was counted a few times. The genes are TRBV29-1 and TRBJ2-7, with 9 bases aligning to TRBD2. The CDR3 runs to 13 residues. Germline loops: CDR1 SQVTM, CDR2 ANQGSEA. The trim removed 4 bases at V and 5 bases at J, leaving 6 bases unmatched. In DNA form, the CDR3 reads TGCAGCGTTGTGGCGCTAGCGGGAAACGAGCAGTACTTC. It specifies CSVVALAGNEQYF.

The sample holds a few counts of this clonotype. The chain combines TRBV25-1 with TRBJ1-4; D is perhaps TRBD1 (5 bases). Germline V gives CDR1 MGHDK, CDR2 SYGVNS. Trimming stripped 3 bases from V and 14 bases from J, with 10 bases between. The CDR3 sequence is 11 residues long. CDR3 nucleotides: TGTGCCAGCAGTGATCGACAGAGCCTGTTTTTT. Translated: CASSDRQSLFF.

This clonotype was observed a few times. The chain carries TRBV5-1 and TRBJ2-3; 11 nucleotides agree with TRBD2. CDR3 length: 16 amino acids. Germline assignment: CDR1 SGHRS and CDR2 YFSETQ. Trimming cost V 4 bases and J 12 bases; bases outside gene matches: 16. The CDR3 bases are TGCGCCAGCAGCAAATCTAGCGGGGGGCGCACAGATGCACAGTATTTT. The encoded protein is CASSKSSGGRTDAQYF.

In its sample, this clonotype was seen a few times. This chain links TRBV30 with TRBJ2-7, with D unresolved. CDR3 size: 12 residues. Germline CDR1 is GTSNPN and CDR2 is SVGIG (reference sequence). Trimming pared 0 bases from V and 6 bases from J, leaving 9 bases between. The CDR3 DNA is TGTGCCTGGAGTGTTGGTTGGGCCGAGCAGTACTTC. It translates to CAWSVGWAEQYF.

This clonotype was recorded many times. The chain uses TRBV5-1 and TRBJ2-5, with TRBD1 identical over 7 bases. The CDR3 sequence is 13 residues long. The germline CDR1 and CDR2 sequences are SGHRS and YFSETQ. J gave up 5 bases and V 5 bases, and 6 bases lay outside the gene matches. The chain's CDR3 is CASSRTGAETQYF. The CDR3 DNA follows: TGCGCCAGCAGTCGAACAGGGGCCGAGACCCAGTACTTC. Full variable domain (remainder filled in from reference TRBV5-1 and TRBJ2-5): KAGVTQTPRYLIKTRGQQVTLSCSPISGHRSVSWYQQTPGQGLQFLFEYFSETQRNKGNFPGRFSGRQFSNSRSEMNVSTLELGDSALYLCASSRTGAETQYFGPGTRLLVL.